This TCR beta chain stems from a study of Ad26.COV2.S vaccination and SARS-CoV-2 variants (TCRdb year 2021). For context, the study as a whole: Vaccine-arm donors came from COV1001, a multicentre, randomized, double-blind, placebo-controlled phase I-IIa trial of Ad26.COV2.S in healthy adults. TCRbeta repertoire sequencing served as the tool for gauging how specific and how broad the SARS-CoV-2-reactive T cell receptors were following Ad26.COV2.S vaccination. Dosing of Ad26.COV2.S was intramuscular, at either 5x10^10 or 1x10^11 viral particles, delivered as one shot or as two shots spaced 56 days apart. Investigators did not know the trial group allocation while performing experiments and assessing outcomes. Trial participants were randomized into five groups of five, in which low-dose or high-dose Ad26.COV2.S was given once or twice, or placebo was given on both occasions. A total of around 32 samples were included in the TCR-sequenced set, comprising about 20 Ad26.COV2.S vaccine recipients, 5 placebo recipients and 8 SARS-CoV-2 convalescent individuals. General study outcomes and caveats: Comparing responses between vaccine doses or regimens was not something the study was powered to do. Vaccine and placebo recipients had similar non-spike TCR breadth, a finding consistent with the vaccine containing only spike. The authors noted that the TCR breadth and depth analyses may have underestimated total T cell responses. After vaccination, spike-specific CD8+ and CD4+ T cell responses were reported to show substantial breadth. Ad26.COV2.S recipients had higher spike-specific TCR breadth than placebo recipients (P = 0.0014).

The immunoSEQ Assay was used to sequence TCRbeta CDR3 regions. After extraction, genomic DNA underwent amplification by bias-controlled multiplex PCR, followed by high-throughput sequencing. The source study handled its data this way. To quantify the absolute abundance of each unique TCRbeta CDR3 region, sequences were collapsed and filtered. T cell fraction was estimated by normalization of TCRbeta template counts to usable DNA, with usable DNA being measured through amplification of reference genes present in all nucleated cells. Repertoire TCRs were annotated as SARS-CoV-2-specific by exact matching of V gene, CDR3 amino acid sequence and J gene to a known reactive TCR set. MIRA supplied the reference SARS-CoV-2 TCR set, which was filtered for enrichment in COVID-19-positive ImmuneCODE repertoires so that public or cross-reactive TCRs were removed. Based on the MIRA antigens, annotated TCRs were further analysed at the level of specific ORF or position within ORF. Breadth was defined as the number of annotated unique rearrangements divided by the total number of unique productive rearrangements, and depth was defined as the summed frequency of the annotated unique rearrangements. Group comparisons of TCR breadth used two-sided Wilcoxon rank-sum tests. Here the immuneACCESS table is served through TCRdb, limited to in-frame sequences with V and J called. Missing clones are a known gap in these copies; in checked studies unresolved V genes cover under half, and the rest lacks a known reason. V, J and clone size are those of that table, while D and trimming were read from the DNA. The sample includes 300,000 to 400,000 clones, with roughly 84% observed a single time. The ten most abundant clones make up approximately 1.9% of the sample.

The germline V gene (reference sequence) gives CDR1 as GTSNPN and CDR2 as SVGIG. The germline ends are 10 bases apart after V is trimmed by 4 bases and J by 0 bases. The CDR3 starts with the cysteine, ends with the phenylalanine, and has 14 residues. Of all the DNA, just the CDR3 is kept, 42 bases in frame from base 1. Note on this clone: The antigen it binds to is not known. Nothing much larger sits one base from this clone, and base qualities are not available.

In light of the paper, this sample's treatment or condition label describes: around 19 received Ad26.COV2.S at low or high dose, single or two shots; several received placebo; per-sample allocation not given. For vaccine and placebo recipients, the sequenced repertoires came from samples collected on day 63 after the first injection. Cohort 1b enrolled around 23 adults aged 18-55 years at a single site in Boston, USA, between 29 July and 7 August 2020. Ad26.COV2.S consisted of a replication-incompetent adenovirus type 26 vector by which a prefusion-stabilized SARS-CoV-2 spike protein from the original Wuhan strain was expressed.

Sequenced material: peripheral blood, taken in a trial of Ad26.COV2.S vaccine versus placebo. This sequence originates from a person between 18 and 65 years old who received the Ad26.COV2.S COVID-19 vaccine or a placebo. This sequence uses TRBV30 and TRBJ1-3, with an unclear D gene assignment. This receptor carries the CDR3 CAWNRGFSGNTIYF. The DNA is TGTGCCTGGAATCGGGGTTTCTCTGGAAACACCATATATTTT.